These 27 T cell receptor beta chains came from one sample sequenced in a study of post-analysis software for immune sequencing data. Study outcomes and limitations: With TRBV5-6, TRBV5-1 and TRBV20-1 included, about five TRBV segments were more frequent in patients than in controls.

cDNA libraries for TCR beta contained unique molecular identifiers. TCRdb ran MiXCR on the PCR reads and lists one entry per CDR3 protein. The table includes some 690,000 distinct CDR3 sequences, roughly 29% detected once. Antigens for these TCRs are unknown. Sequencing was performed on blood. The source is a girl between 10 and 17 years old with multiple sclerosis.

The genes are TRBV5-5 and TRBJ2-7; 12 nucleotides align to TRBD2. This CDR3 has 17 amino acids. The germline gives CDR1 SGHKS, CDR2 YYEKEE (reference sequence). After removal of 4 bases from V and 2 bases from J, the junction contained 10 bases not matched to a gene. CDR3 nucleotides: TGTGCCAGCAGCCCCACCGGACTAGCGGGAATTCCCTACGAGCAGTACTTC. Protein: CASSPTGLAGIPYEQYF.

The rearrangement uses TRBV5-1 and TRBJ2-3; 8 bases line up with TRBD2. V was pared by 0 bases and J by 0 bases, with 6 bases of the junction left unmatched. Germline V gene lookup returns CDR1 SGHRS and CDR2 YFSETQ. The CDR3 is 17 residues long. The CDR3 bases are TGCGCCAGCAGCTTGGGTGTAGCGGGGTATAGCACAGATACGCAGTATTTT. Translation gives CASSLGVAGYSTDTQYF. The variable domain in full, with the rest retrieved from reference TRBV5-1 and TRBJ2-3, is KAGVTQTPRYLIKTRGQQVTLSCSPISGHRSVSWYQQTPGQGLQFLFEYFSETQRNKGNFPGRFSGRQFSNSRSEMNVSTLELGDSALYLCASSLGVAGYSTDTQYFGPGTRLTVL.

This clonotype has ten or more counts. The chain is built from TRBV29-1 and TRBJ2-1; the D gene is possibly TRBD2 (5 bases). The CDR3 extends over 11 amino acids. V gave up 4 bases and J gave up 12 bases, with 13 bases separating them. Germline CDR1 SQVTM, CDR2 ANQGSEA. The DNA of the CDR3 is TGCAGCGTTGTAGATCACCGGGGGCAGTTCTTC. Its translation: CSVVDHRGQFF.

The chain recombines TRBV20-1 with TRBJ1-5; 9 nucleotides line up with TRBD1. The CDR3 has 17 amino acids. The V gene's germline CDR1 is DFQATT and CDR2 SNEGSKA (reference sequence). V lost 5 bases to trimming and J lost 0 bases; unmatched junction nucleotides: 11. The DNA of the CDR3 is TGCAGTGCTGTACGGGACAGGGTCGGATATAGCAATCAGCCCCAGCATTTT. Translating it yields CSAVRDRVGYSNQPQHF.

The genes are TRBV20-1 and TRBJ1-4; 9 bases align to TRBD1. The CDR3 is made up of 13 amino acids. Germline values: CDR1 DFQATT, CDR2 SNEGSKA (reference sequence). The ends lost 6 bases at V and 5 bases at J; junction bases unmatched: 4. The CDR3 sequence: CSAPTGGNEKLFF. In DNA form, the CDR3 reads TGCAGTGCGCCGACAGGGGGGAATGAAAAACTGTTTTTT.

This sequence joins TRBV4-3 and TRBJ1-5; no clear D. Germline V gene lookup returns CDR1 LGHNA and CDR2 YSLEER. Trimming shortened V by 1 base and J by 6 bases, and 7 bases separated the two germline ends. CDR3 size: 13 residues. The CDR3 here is CASSQGRRQPQHF. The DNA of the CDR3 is TGCGCCAGCAGCCAAGGGAGGCGTCAGCCCCAGCATTTT.

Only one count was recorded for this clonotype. The CDR3 reads CASGQPFTGELFF. The DNA of the CDR3 is TGTGCCAGCGGGCAGCCCTTCACCGGGGAGCTGTTTTTT. The chain is built from TRBV12-3 or TRBV12-4 and TRBJ2-2; D uncertain. The CDR3 totals 13 residues. Between the trimmed V and J ends, which lost 8 bases and 4 bases, there was a span of 11 bases.

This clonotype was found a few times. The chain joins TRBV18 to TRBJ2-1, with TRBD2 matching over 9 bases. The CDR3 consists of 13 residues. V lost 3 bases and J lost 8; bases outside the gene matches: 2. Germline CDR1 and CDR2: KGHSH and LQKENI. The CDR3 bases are TGTGCCAGCTCACCTGCGGGGGGGCATGAGCAGTTCTTC. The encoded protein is CASSPAGGHEQFF.

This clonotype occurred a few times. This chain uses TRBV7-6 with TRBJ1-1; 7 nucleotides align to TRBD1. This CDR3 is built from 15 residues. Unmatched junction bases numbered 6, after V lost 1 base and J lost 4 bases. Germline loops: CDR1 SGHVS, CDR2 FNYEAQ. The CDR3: CASSLDYQGGTEAFF. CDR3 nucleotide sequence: TGTGCCAGCAGCTTAGATTATCAGGGGGGCACTGAAGCTTTCTTT.

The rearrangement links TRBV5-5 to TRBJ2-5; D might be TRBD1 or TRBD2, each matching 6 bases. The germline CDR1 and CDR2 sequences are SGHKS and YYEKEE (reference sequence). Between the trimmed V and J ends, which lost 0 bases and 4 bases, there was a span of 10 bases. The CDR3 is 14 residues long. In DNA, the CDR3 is TGTGCCAGCAGCTTGGGATCGGGGGCAGAGACCCAGTACTTC. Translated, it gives CASSLGSGAETQYF.

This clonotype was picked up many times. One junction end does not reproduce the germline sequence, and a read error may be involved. CDR3 protein: CASSDAYEQYF. Written as DNA, the CDR3 is TGCGCCAGCAGCGACGCCTACGAGCAGTACTTC. The chain employs TRBV7-2 and TRBJ2-7; D unresolved. Germline V gives CDR1 SGHTA, CDR2 FQGNSA. The CDR3 contains 11 residues.

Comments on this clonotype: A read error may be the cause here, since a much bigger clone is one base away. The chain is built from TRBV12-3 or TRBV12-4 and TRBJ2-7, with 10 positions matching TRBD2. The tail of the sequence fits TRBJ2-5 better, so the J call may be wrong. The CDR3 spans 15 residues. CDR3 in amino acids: CASSPGLAYGETQYF. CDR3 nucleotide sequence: TGTGCCAGCAGTCCGGGACTAGCGTATGGAGAGACCCAGTACTTC.

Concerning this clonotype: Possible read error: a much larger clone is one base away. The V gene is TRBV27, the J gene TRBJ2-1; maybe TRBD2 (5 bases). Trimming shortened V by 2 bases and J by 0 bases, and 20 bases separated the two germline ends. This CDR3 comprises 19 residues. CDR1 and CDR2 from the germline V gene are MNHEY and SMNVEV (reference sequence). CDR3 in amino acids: CASSLRRSGAAASYNEQFF. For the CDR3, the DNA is TGTGCCAGCAGTTTAAGACGCAGTGGCGCAGCGGCCTCCTACAATGAGCAGTTCTTC.

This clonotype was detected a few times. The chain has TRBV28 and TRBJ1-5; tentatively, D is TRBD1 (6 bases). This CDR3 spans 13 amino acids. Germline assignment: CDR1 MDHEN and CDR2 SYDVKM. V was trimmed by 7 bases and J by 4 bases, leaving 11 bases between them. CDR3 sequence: CASKGGTNQPQHF. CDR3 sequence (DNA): TGTGCCAGCAAAGGGGGGACGAATCAGCCCCAGCATTTT.

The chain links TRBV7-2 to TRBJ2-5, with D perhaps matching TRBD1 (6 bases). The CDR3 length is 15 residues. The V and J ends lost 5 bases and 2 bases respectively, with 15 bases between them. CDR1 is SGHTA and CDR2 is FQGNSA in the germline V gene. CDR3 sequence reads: CASSRAQGGQETQYF. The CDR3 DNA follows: TGTGCCAGCAGCCGTGCACAGGGTGGTCAAGAGACCCAGTACTTC.

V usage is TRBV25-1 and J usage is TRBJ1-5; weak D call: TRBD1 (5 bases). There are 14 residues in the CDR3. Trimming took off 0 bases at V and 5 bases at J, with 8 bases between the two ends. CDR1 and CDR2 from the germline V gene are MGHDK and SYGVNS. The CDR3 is CASSEYREYQPQHF. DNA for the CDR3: TGTGCCAGCAGTGAATACAGGGAGTATCAGCCCCAGCATTTT. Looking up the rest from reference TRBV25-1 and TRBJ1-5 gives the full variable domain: EADIYQTPRYLVIGTGKKITLECSQTMGHDKMYWYQQDPGMELHLIHYSYGVNSTEKGDLSSESTVSRIRTEHFPLTLESARPSHTSQYLCASSEYREYQPQHFGDGTRLSIL.

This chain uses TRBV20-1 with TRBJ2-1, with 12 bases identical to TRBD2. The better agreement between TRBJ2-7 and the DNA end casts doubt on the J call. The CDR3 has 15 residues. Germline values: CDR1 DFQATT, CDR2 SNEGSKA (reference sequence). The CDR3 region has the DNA TGCAGTGCTAGTGGCCCTAGCGGGGGGGCTCGAGAGCAGTACTTC. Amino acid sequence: CSASGPSGGAREQYF.

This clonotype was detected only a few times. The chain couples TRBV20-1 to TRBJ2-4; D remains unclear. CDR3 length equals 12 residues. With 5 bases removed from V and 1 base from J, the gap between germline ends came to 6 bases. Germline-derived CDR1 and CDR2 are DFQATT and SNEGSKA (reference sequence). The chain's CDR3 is CSALVAKNIQYF. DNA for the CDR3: TGCAGTGCTCTGGTGGCCAAAAACATTCAGTACTTC.

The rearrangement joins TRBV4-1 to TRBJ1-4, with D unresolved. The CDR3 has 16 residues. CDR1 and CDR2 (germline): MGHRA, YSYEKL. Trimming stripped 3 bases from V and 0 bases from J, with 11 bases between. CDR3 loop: CASSQIELTTNEKLFF. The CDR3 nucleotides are TGCGCCAGCAGCCAGATCGAATTAACAACTAATGAAAAACTGTTTTTT.

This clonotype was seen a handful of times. CDR3 residues: CASSGPLGAEQYF. The CDR3 nucleotides are TGTGCCAGCAGCGGCCCTTTGGGGGCCGAGCAGTACTTC. The chain recombines TRBV2 with TRBJ2-7; D might be TRBD1 (6 bases). V gave up 6 bases and J gave up 6 bases, with 15 bases separating them. CDR3 length: 13 amino acids. CDR1 is SNHLY, CDR2 FYNNEI, per germline.

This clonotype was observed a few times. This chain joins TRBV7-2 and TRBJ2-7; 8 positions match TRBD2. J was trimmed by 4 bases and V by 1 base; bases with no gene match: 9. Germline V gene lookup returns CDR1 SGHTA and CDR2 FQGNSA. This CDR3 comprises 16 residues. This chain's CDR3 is CASSLGGISGTYEQYF. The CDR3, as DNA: TGTGCCAGCAGCTTAGGAGGGATTAGCGGGACTTACGAGCAGTACTTC.

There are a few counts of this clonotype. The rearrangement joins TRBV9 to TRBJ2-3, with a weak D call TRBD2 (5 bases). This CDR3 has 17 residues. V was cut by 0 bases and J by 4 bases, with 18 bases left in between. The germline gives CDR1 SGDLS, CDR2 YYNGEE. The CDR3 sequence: CASSVAPGRGAADTQYF. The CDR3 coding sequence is TGTGCCAGCAGCGTAGCCCCGGGCCGGGGTGCGGCAGATACGCAGTATTTT.

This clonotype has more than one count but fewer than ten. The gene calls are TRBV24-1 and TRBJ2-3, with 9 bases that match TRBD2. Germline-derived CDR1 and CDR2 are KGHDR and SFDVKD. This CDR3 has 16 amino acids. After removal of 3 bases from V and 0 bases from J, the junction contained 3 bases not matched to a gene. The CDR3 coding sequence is TGTGCCACCAGTGATGGGCTAGCGGGAAGCACAGATACGCAGTATTTT. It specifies CATSDGLAGSTDTQYF.

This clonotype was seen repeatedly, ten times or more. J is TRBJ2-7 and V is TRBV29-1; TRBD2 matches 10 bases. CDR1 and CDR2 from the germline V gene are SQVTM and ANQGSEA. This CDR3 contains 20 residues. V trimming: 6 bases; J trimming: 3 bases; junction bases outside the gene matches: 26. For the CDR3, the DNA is TGCAGCGTCGCAAACGGGAGGGCTAGCGGGAGCTTTTGGACCGACTACGAGCAGTACTTC. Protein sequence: CSVANGRASGSFWTDYEQYF.

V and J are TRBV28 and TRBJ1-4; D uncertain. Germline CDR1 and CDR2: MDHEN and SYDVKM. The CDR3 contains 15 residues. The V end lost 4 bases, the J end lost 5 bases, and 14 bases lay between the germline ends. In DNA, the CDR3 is TGTGCCAGCAGTTCCCGGGCGGATGTCAATGAAAAACTGTTTTTT. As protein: CASSSRADVNEKLFF.

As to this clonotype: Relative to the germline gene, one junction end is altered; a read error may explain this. The CDR3 nucleotides are TGCGCCAGCAGCTTGGGAGCTGGGGCCAACGTCCGGACTTTC. This sequence encodes CASSLGAGANVRTF. The chain couples TRBV5-1 to TRBJ2-6; TRBD1 might be the D (5 bases). This CDR3 region has 14 residues. Per the germline V gene, CDR1 is SGHRS and CDR2 is YFSETQ.

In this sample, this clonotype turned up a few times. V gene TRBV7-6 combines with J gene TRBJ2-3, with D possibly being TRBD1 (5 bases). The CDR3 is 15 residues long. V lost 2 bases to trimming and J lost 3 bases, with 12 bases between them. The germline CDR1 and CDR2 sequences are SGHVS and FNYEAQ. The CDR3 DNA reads TGTGCCAGCAGCTTACGGCGCAGGGTGACAGATACGCAGTATTTT. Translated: CASSLRRRVTDTQYF.